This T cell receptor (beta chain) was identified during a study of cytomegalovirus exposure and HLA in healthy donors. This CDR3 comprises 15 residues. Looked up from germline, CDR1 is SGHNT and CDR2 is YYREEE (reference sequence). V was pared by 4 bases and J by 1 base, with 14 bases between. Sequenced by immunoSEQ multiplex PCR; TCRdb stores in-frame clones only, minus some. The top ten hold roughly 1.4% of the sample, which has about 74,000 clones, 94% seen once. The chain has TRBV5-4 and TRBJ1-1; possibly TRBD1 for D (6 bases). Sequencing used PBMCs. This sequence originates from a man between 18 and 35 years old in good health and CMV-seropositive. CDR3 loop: CASSTFKQGNTEAFF. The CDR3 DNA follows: TGTGCCAGCAGCACCTTTAAACAGGGGAACACTGAAGCTTTCTTT.